The 18 T cell receptor beta chains given below trace back to one sample, sequenced in a study of OX40 agonist ivuxolimab in advanced cancers. TCRdb's table, derived via immunoSEQ multiplex PCR, lists solely in-frame clones and lacks some. Of roughly 14,000 clones listed, 80% were seen once; the top ten hold around a fifth. Source: CD4+ or CD8+ T cells sorted from blood, taken in a trial of the OX40 agonist ivuxolimab. All receptors come from an adult with an advanced solid tumor such as melanoma, head and neck, liver or kidney cancer.

The chain links TRBV30 to TRBJ1-5, with D hard to call. Deletions cut 5 bases from V and 0 bases from J, with 23 bases between. There are 18 residues in the CDR3. Per germline, CDR1 GTSNPN and CDR2 SVGIG (reference sequence). Here the CDR3 reads CAWPTDTPVGSSNQPQHF. CDR3 DNA: TGTGCCTGGCCTACCGACACCCCAGTTGGCTCTAGCAATCAGCCCCAGCATTTT.

This chain joins TRBV7-9 and TRBJ2-3; 12 bases match TRBD2. The CDR3 extends over 16 amino acids. In germline, CDR1 is SEHNR, CDR2 FQNEAQ (reference sequence). The V and J ends lost 2 bases and 6 bases, in that order; junction bases with no gene match: 6. This CDR3 reads CASSLLLAGGTDTQYF. The CDR3 nucleotides read TGTGCCAGCAGCTTACTACTAGCGGGAGGAACTGATACGCAGTATTTT.

The V and J genes are TRBV15 and TRBJ2-1; D is perhaps TRBD2 (5 bases). This CDR3 has 12 amino acids. Germline V gene lookup returns CDR1 LNHNV and CDR2 YYDKDF (reference sequence). Between the trimmed V and J ends, which lost 8 bases and 7 bases, there was a span of 12 bases. This CDR3 is CATGNSGNEQFF. The CDR3 nucleotides read TGTGCCACCGGCAACTCGGGGAATGAGCAGTTCTTC.

The CDR3 sequence is CASSPKVGELFF. The CDR3 nucleotides are TGTGCCAGCAGTCCCAAGGTGGGGGAGCTGTTTTTT. The chain links TRBV7-6 to TRBJ2-2; no definite D call. With 6 bases removed from V and 8 bases from J, the gap between germline ends came to 10 bases. CDR3 size: 12 residues. Germline assignment: CDR1 SGHVS and CDR2 FNYEAQ. The whole variable domain, filled in from reference TRBV7-6 and TRBJ2-2, reads GAGVSQSPRYKVTKRGQDVALRCDPISGHVSLYWYRQALGQGPEFLTYFNYEAQQDKSGLPNDRFSAERPEGSISTLTIQRTEQRDSAMYRCASSPKVGELFFGEGSRLTVL.

The genes are TRBV2 and TRBJ2-7; possible D gene TRBD2, 5 bases. The V gene lost 5 bases and the J gene lost 3 bases, with 11 bases spanning the gap. The CDR3 is 13 residues long. The germline CDR1 and CDR2 sequences are SNHLY and FYNNEI. CDR3 sequence (DNA): TGTGCCAGCAGTCCCGGACTCAGCTACGAGCAGTACTTC. This sequence encodes CASSPGLSYEQYF.

Comments on this clone: One end of the junction is discordant with germline, which a read error may explain. The rearrangement links TRBV6-4 to TRBJ2-7; D gene uncertain. Germline V gene sequence: CDR1 MRHNA, CDR2 SNTAGT. There are 12 residues in the CDR3. The CDR3 region is CASSYSAGEQYF. CDR3 nucleotides: TGTGCCAGCAGTTACTCGGCTGGGGAGCAGTACTTC.

This clone showed up just a few times. This sequence joins TRBV28 and TRBJ2-7, with TRBD2 matching over 7 bases. V lost 3 bases, J lost 2 bases, and 7 bases stayed unmatched. CDR3 length: 15 residues. Germline V lookup: CDR1 MDHEN, CDR2 SYDVKM. The CDR3 coding sequence is TGTGCCAGCAGTTTCCTGCGGGAGAGGACCTACGAGCAGTACTTC. Translated, it gives CASSFLRERTYEQYF.

The V and J genes are TRBV4-3 and TRBJ2-3; D unclear. The CDR3 consists of 15 residues. With 0 bases removed from V and 6 bases from J, the gap between germline ends came to 13 bases. Germline assignment: CDR1 LGHNA and CDR2 YSLEER. CDR3 nucleotide sequence: TGCGCCAGCAGCCAAGATCGCGGAGCCCGGGATACGCAGTATTTT. Residues: CASSQDRGARDTQYF.

The V call is TRBV6-5, the J call TRBJ1-1; D might be TRBD1 (6 bases). V was clipped by 5 bases and J by 5 bases, with 12 bases between them. The V gene's germline CDR1 is MNHEY and CDR2 SVGAGI. The length of the CDR3 is 13 residues. CDR3 loop: CASSDSRGTEAFF. The CDR3 region has the DNA TGTGCCAGCAGTGATAGCAGGGGTACTGAAGCTTTCTTT.

This rearrangement joins TRBV14 to TRBJ2-1; the D gene is possibly TRBD2 (5 bases). CDR1 SGHDN and CDR2 FVKESK come from the germline V gene. The CDR3 sequence is 11 residues long. V was trimmed by 1 base and J by 15 bases, leaving 10 bases between them. The CDR3 sequence: CASSQGWRRFF. CDR3 sequence (DNA): TGTGCCAGCAGCCAAGGTTGGAGGAGGTTCTTC. The full variable domain, in which reference TRBV14 and TRBJ2-1 provide the parts outside the CDR3, is EAGVTQFPSHSVIEKGQTVTLRCDPISGHDNLYWYRRVMGKEIKFLLHFVKESKQDESGMPNNRFLAERTGGTYSTLKVQPAELEDSGVYFCASSQGWRRFFGPGTRLTVL.

This clone has a handful of counts. The chain joins TRBV7-9 to TRBJ2-3; TRBD2 matches 11 bases. CDR3 length equals 16 residues. CDR1 SEHNR and CDR2 FQNEAQ come from the germline V gene (reference sequence). The V gene end was trimmed by 4 bases and the J gene end by 3 bases; junction bases not matched to a gene: 6. Here the CDR3 DNA reads TGTGCCAGCAGCTCCTCACCTAGCGGGAGGACAGATACGCAGTATTTT. Translation: CASSSSPSGRTDTQYF.

The V and J genes are TRBV9 and TRBJ2-5; the match to TRBD2 covers 10 bases. The CDR3 length is 15 residues. From germline, CDR1 is SGDLS and CDR2 YYNGEE. V shed 3 bases and J 1 base; nucleotides not matched to a gene: 3. The CDR3 is CASSGSGRPQETQYF. For the CDR3, the DNA is TGTGCCAGCAGCGGTAGCGGGAGGCCCCAAGAGACCCAGTACTTC. The whole variable domain, filled in from reference TRBV9 and TRBJ2-5, reads DSGVTQTPKHLITATGQRVTLRCSPRSGDLSVYWYQQSLDQGLQFLIQYYNGEERAKGNILERFSAQQFPDLHSELNLSSLELGDSALYFCASSGSGRPQETQYFGPGTRLLVL.

This clone has just a few counts. CDR3 nucleotide sequence: TGTGCCAGCAGCTTAGTGGGGGATCTCTACGAGCAGTACTTC. Protein: CASSLVGDLYEQYF. This rearrangement joins TRBV11-3 to TRBJ2-7; D may correspond to TRBD1 or TRBD2 (5 bases each). The CDR3 spans 14 residues. V lost 1 base to trimming and J lost 3 bases, with 10 bases between them. The germline CDR1 and CDR2 sequences are SGHNT and YENEEA.

The chain has TRBV28 and TRBJ2-3, with D perhaps TRBD1 or TRBD2 (6 bases each). The CDR3 spans 15 residues. CDR1 is MDHEN, CDR2 SYDVKM, per germline. V gave up 0 bases and J gave up 5 bases, with 12 bases separating them. The CDR3 loop is CASSLWGGRGDTQYF. The CDR3 bases are TGTGCCAGCAGTTTATGGGGGGGCCGGGGAGATACGCAGTATTTT. Full variable domain (rest looked up from reference TRBV28 and TRBJ2-3): DVKVTQSSRYLVKRTGEKVFLECVQDMDHENMFWYRQDPGLGLRLIYFSYDVKMKEKGDIPEGYSVSREKKERFSLILESASTNQTSMYLCASSLWGGRGDTQYFGPGTRLTVL.

The genes are TRBV27 and TRBJ2-7; 9 bases align to TRBD1. V lost 0 bases and J lost 2; bases outside the gene matches: 2. Germline V gives CDR1 MNHEY, CDR2 SMNVEV (reference sequence). The CDR3 has 15 residues. The CDR3 reads CASSLSGQGPYEQYF. Here the CDR3 DNA reads TGTGCCAGCAGTTTATCGGGACAGGGTCCCTACGAGCAGTACTTC.

The rearrangement uses TRBV6-6 and TRBJ2-7; D ambiguous. The CDR3 loop spans 14 amino acids. With 6 bases removed from V and 4 bases from J, the gap between germline ends came to 16 bases. CDR1 and CDR2 from the germline V gene are MNHNY and SVGAGI (reference sequence). In DNA form, the CDR3 reads TGTGCCAGCAGCGATGGGCACACCGCTTACGAGCAGTACTTC. This translates into CASSDGHTAYEQYF.

V is TRBV7-9 and J is TRBJ2-7; D is possibly TRBD1 (6 bases). V lost 2 bases and J lost 4, with 18 bases in between. Germline assignment: CDR1 SEHNR and CDR2 FQNEAQ (reference sequence). The CDR3 runs 16 residues. CDR3 nucleotides: TGTGCCAGCAGCTTACCTCCGGGCCAGGGGAGATACGAGCAGTACTTC. The encoded protein is CASSLPPGQGRYEQYF.

V and J are TRBV10-3 and TRBJ2-2; the match to TRBD1 covers 8 bases. CDR1 and CDR2 (germline): ENHRY, SYGVKD. The CDR3 sequence is 17 residues long. The V segment lost 7 bases and the J segment 4 bases; nucleotides outside the gene matches: 14. Here the CDR3 DNA reads TGTGCCATCAATTCGGACAGGGATATATTTATCACCGGGGAGCTGTTTTTT. Its translation is CAINSDRDIFITGELFF.